The T cell receptor beta chain described here comes from a study of T cells expressing NK-cell markers. Findings and limits, study-wide: Six or seven donors had dominant NKG2C+ clonotypes that comprised about 1.0-8% of their CD8+ T cells.

The CDR3 is made up of 15 amino acids. The germline CDR1 and CDR2 sequences are WNHNN and SYGVQD (reference sequence). In regard to this clonotype: The antigen is not known.

TCRdb re-called the 5' RACE reads and gives one entry per CDR3 protein, without DNA. The table for this sample gives some 410,000 distinct CDR3 sequences. The sequence came from a woman between 18 and 75 years old in good health. The genes are TRBV10-1 and TRBJ2-3; the D call of TRBD1 rests on TCRdb alone, since no DNA is present to check it. Sequencing used blood T cells: a sorted CD56 or NKG2C T cell subset, CD4+ or CD8+ T cells, or bulk PBMC T cells (not recorded which). The CDR3 here is CASSSSGGHTDTQYF.